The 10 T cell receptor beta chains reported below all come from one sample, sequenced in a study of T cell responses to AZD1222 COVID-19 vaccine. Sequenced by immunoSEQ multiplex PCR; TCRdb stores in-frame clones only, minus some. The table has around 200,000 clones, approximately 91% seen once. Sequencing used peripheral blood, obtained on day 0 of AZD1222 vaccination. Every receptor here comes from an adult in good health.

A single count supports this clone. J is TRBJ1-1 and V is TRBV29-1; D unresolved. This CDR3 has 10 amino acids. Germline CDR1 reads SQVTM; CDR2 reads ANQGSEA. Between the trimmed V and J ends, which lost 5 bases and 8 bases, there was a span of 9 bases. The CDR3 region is CSVPGSEAFF. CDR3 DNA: TGCAGCGTTCCGGGATCCGAAGCTTTCTTT.

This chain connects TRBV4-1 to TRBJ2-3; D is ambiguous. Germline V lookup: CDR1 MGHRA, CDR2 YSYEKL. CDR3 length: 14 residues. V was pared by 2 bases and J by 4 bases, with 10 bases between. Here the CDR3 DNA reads TGCGCCAGCAGCCAACAGTTGGTCTCAGATACGCAGTATTTT. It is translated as CASSQQLVSDTQYF.

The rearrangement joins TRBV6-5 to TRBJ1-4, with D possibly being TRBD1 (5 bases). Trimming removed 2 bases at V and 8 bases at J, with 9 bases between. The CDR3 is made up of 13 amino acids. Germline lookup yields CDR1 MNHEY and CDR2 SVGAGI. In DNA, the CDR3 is TGTGCCAGCAGTTACCCCCCAGGGGAAAAACTGTTTTTT. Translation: CASSYPPGEKLFF.

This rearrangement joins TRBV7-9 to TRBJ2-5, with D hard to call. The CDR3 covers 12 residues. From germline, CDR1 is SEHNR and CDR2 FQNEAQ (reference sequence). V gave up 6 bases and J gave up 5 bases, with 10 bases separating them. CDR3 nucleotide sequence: TGTGCCAGCAGTCCTTTGGGGGAGACCCAGTACTTC. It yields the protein CASSPLGETQYF.

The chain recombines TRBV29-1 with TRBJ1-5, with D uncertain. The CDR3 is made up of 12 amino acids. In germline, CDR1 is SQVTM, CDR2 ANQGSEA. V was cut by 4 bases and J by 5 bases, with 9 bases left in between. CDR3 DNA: TGCAGCGTTGGGTCAGCGGATCAGCCCCAGCATTTT. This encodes CSVGSADQPQHF. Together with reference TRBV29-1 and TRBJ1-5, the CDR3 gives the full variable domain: SAVISQKPSRDICQRGTSLTIQCQVDSQVTMMFWYRQQPGQSLTLIATANQGSEATYESGFVIDKFPISRPNLTFSTLTVSNMSPEDSSIYLCSVGSADQPQHFGDGTRLSIL.

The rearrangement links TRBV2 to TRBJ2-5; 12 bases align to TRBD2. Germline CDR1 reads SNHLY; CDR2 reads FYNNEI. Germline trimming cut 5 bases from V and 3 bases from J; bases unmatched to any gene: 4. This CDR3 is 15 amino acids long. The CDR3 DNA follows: TGTGCCAGCAGTTCACTAGCGGGGGGTGAAGAGACCCAGTACTTC. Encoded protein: CASSSLAGGEETQYF.

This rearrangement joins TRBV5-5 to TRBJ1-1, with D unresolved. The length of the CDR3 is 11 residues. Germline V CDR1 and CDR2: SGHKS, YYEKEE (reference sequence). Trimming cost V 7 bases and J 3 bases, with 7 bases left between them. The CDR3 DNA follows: TGTGCCAGCGATCGGGACACTGAAGCTTTCTTT. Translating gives CASDRDTEAFF.

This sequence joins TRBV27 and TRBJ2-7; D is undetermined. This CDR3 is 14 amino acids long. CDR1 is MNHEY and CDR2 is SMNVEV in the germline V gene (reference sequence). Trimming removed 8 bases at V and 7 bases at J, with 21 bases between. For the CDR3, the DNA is TGTGCCAGCTTCCGGTTTGTCGGTGCGTGGGAGCAGTACTTC. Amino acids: CASFRFVGAWEQYF.

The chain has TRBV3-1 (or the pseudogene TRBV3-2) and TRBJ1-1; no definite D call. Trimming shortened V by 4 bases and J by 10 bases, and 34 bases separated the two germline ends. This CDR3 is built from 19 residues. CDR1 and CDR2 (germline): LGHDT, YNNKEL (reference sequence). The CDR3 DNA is TGTGCCAGCAGCCCTAAGTTCTCAGAACGGGGTTATGAGTCACGGCGAGCTTTCTTT. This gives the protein CASSPKFSERGYESRRAFF.

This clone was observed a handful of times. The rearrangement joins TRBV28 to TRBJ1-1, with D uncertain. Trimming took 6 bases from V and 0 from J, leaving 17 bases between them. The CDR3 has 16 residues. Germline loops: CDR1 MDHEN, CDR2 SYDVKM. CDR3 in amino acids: CASSPVGRNLNTEAFF. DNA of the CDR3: TGTGCCAGCAGCCCGGTAGGCAGGAATCTGAACACTGAAGCTTTCTTT. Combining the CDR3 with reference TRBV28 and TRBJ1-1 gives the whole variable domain DVKVTQSSRYLVKRTGEKVFLECVQDMDHENMFWYRQDPGLGLRLIYFSYDVKMKEKGDIPEGYSVSREKKERFSLILESASTNQTSMYLCASSPVGRNLNTEAFFGQGTRLTVV.